Sequencing of this T cell receptor beta chain was carried out in a study of T cell changes during pregnancy in multiple sclerosis. Profiled with immunoSEQ multiplex PCR; TCRdb holds only in-frame clones, not every one. The sample gives about 69,000 clones, around 90% of which show up once; roughly 1.3% is in the top ten. The V and J ends lost 3 bases and 6 bases respectively, with 14 bases between them. CDR1 and CDR2 (germline): SEHNR, FQNEAQ (reference sequence). The CDR3 spans 15 residues. Sequenced material: peripheral blood, taken in the third trimester of pregnancy. V and J are TRBV7-9 and TRBJ1-4, with a weak D call TRBD1 (6 bases). The sequence was collected from a female donor with multiple sclerosis, enrolled in a pregnancy study. In nucleotides, the CDR3 is TGTGCCAGCAGCTTGATGGGGGCTTGGGATGAAAAACTGTTTTTT. Amino acids: CASSLMGAWDEKLFF.